Presented here are 21 T cell receptor beta chains from one specimen sequenced in a study of blood T cell repertoires in COVID-19. Measured with immunoSEQ multiplex PCR; TCRdb has only the in-frame clones, and not every one. The table has about 200,000 clones, 84% seen once. The sequenced sample consisted of PBMCs or T cells enriched from blood (not recorded which). Receptors originate from a woman under 40 who had been exposed to COVID-19.

CDR3 loop: CASSSAREDRVYGYTF. The CDR3 region has the DNA TGCGCCAGCAGCTCGGCCAGGGAGGACAGGGTGTATGGCTACACCTTC. The V call is TRBV5-1, the J call TRBJ1-2; TRBD1 matches at 8 bases. Germline V gene data show CDR1 as SGHRS and CDR2 as YFSETQ. CDR3 size: 16 residues. Germline trimming cut 3 bases from V and 5 bases from J; bases unmatched to any gene: 12.

The chain carries TRBV6-5 and TRBJ1-2; perhaps TRBD1 as D (6 bases). V was cut by 2 bases and J by 4 bases, with 14 bases left in between. CDR3 length equals 15 residues. Looked up from germline, CDR1 is MNHEY and CDR2 is SVGAGI. The DNA for the CDR3 is TGTGCCAGCAGTTACGGGTTGCAGGGGCTCTATGGCTACACCTTC. Residues: CASSYGLQGLYGYTF.

The chain joins TRBV25-1 to TRBJ1-4; D call uncertain. Trimming cost V 1 base and J 6 bases, with 9 bases left between them. CDR1 and CDR2 from the germline V gene are MGHDK and SYGVNS. CDR3 length: 14 residues. For the CDR3, the DNA is TGTGCCAGCAGTGAATTTGGTCAGGATGAAAAACTGTTTTTT. As protein: CASSEFGQDEKLFF.

The chain has TRBV5-1 and TRBJ2-7, with TRBD2 as a possible D gene (6 bases). This CDR3 has 16 residues. Germline CDR1 reads SGHRS; CDR2 reads YFSETQ. The V end was cut by 4 bases, the J end by 5 bases, with 22 bases between. DNA for the CDR3: TGCGCCAGCAGCCCCAGACACGGGGGATCTACGGACGAGCAGTACTTC. Protein product: CASSPRHGGSTDEQYF.

The genes are TRBV5-1 and TRBJ2-7; D is perhaps TRBD2 (6 bases). The CDR3 is 15 residues long. V dropped 6 bases and J dropped 3 bases, with 19 bases sitting between them. CDR1 is SGHRS, CDR2 YFSETQ, per germline. This CDR3 is CASKVAGSADYEQYF. The CDR3 DNA sequence: TGCGCCAGCAAGGTCGCGGGATCGGCCGACTACGAGCAGTACTTC.

The DNA for the CDR3 is TGTGCCACCAGCAGAGATGAGAAGGAGACCCAGTACTTC. Amino acids: CATSRDEKETQYF. V gene TRBV15 combines with J gene TRBJ2-5, with D unresolved. V lost 0 bases and J 5 bases, leaving 7 bases between the germline ends. Germline CDR1 and CDR2: LNHNV and YYDKDF (reference sequence). CDR3 length: 13 amino acids.

The chain couples TRBV13 to TRBJ2-3; TRBD1 is a possible D gene (5 bases). The CDR3 totals 14 residues. Germline values: CDR1 PRHDT, CDR2 FYEKMQ (reference sequence). Trimming removed 1 base from V and 1 base from J, with 6 bases in between. In nucleotides, the CDR3 is TGTGCCAGCAGCTTAGTGGGGCGCACAGATACGCAGTATTTT. Its protein product is CASSLVGRTDTQYF. The entire variable domain, with the rest obtained from reference TRBV13 and TRBJ2-3, is as follows: AAGVIQSPRHLIKEKRETATLKCYPIPRHDTVYWYQQGPGQDPQFLISFYEKMQSDKGSIPDRFSAQQFSDYHSELNMSSLELGDSALYFCASSLVGRTDTQYFGPGTRLTVL.

The chain employs TRBV14 and TRBJ2-7, with TRBD1 matching over 10 bases. Germline-derived CDR1 and CDR2 are SGHDN and FVKESK. The CDR3 consists of 15 residues. Trimming cost V 4 bases and J 3 bases; bases outside gene matches: 6. CDR3 region: CASSLPGTGVYEQYF. In DNA, the CDR3 is TGTGCCAGCAGCCTTCCCGGGACAGGGGTCTACGAGCAGTACTTC.

The V call is TRBV7-9, the J call TRBJ1-1; D possibly corresponds to TRBD1 (5 bases). V lost 7 bases and J 9 bases, leaving 15 bases between the germline ends. The CDR3 spans 12 residues. Germline assignment: CDR1 SEHNR and CDR2 FQNEAQ (reference sequence). In DNA, the CDR3 is TGTGCCAGCACCCAGGGAGGAAGTAAAGCTTTCTTT. Residues: CASTQGGSKAFF.

This chain connects TRBV7-6 to TRBJ2-5, with TRBD2 identical over 14 bases. From germline, CDR1 is SGHVS and CDR2 FNYEAQ. The CDR3 covers 17 residues. V shed 5 bases and J 3 bases; nucleotides not matched to a gene: 8. Here the CDR3 reads CASSPGLAGGYEETQYF. CDR3 in DNA: TGTGCCAGCAGCCCTGGACTAGCGGGGGGTTACGAAGAGACCCAGTACTTC. The variable domain in full, completed from reference TRBV7-6 and TRBJ2-5, reads GAGVSQSPRYKVTKRGQDVALRCDPISGHVSLYWYRQALGQGPEFLTYFNYEAQQDKSGLPNDRFSAERPEGSISTLTIQRTEQRDSAMYRCASSPGLAGGYEETQYFGPGTRLLVL.

Here the CDR3 DNA reads TGTGCCAGTAGACCGGTTCACAGCGGTGATCAGCCCCAGCATTTT. Its protein product is CASRPVHSGDQPQHF. V and J are TRBV19 and TRBJ1-5; D is ambiguous. The length of the CDR3 is 15 residues. Per germline, CDR1 LNHDA and CDR2 SQIVND (reference sequence). The V end was cut by 6 bases, the J end by 5 bases, with 17 bases between.

The CDR3 region is CAWSVSGYEQYF. CDR3 DNA: TGTGCCTGGAGTGTATCGGGCTACGAGCAGTACTTC. This chain connects TRBV30 to TRBJ2-7; D is uncertain. The ends were cut back, 0 bases at V and 3 bases at J, with 6 bases in the middle. Germline assignment: CDR1 GTSNPN and CDR2 SVGIG (reference sequence). This CDR3 region has 12 residues. The whole variable domain, filled in from reference TRBV30 and TRBJ2-7, reads SQTIHQWPATLVQPVGSPLSLECTVEGTSNPNLYWYRQAAGRGLQLLFYSVGIGQISSEVPQNLSASRPQDRQFILSSKKLLLSDSGFYLCAWSVSGYEQYFGPGTRLTVT.

V is TRBV19 and J is TRBJ1-3; 12 bases align to TRBD1. V was pared by 5 bases and J by 2 bases, with 10 bases of the junction left unmatched. This CDR3 has 18 amino acids. Per germline, CDR1 LNHDA and CDR2 SQIVND (reference sequence). CDR3 loop: CASSLTGTGGLTGNTIYF. The CDR3 DNA sequence: TGTGCCAGTAGTCTGACCGGGACAGGGGGCTTAACTGGAAACACCATATATTTT. Supplemented by reference TRBV19 and TRBJ1-3, the full variable domain reads DGGITQSPKYLFRKEGQNVTLSCEQNLNHDAMYWYRQDPGQGLRLIYYSQIVNDFQKGDIAEGYSVSREKKESFPLTVTSAQKNPTAFYLCASSLTGTGGLTGNTIYFGEGSWLTVV.

The rearrangement joins TRBV24-1 to TRBJ2-3, with D hard to call. The V and J ends lost 5 bases and 8 bases respectively, with 7 bases between them. The CDR3 is 11 residues long. Looked up from germline, CDR1 is KGHDR and CDR2 is SFDVKD. The CDR3 spells CATSATGTQYF. In DNA, the CDR3 is TGTGCCACCAGTGCTACGGGTACGCAGTATTTT.

The gene calls are TRBV4-1 and TRBJ2-7, with D uncertain. The CDR3 runs to 14 residues. Germline V gene data show CDR1 as MGHRA and CDR2 as YSYEKL. V was clipped by 3 bases and J by 0 bases, with 9 bases between them. Written as DNA, the CDR3 is TGCGCCAGCAGCCATTCGGTCCTCTCCTACGAGCAGTACTTC. Its protein is CASSHSVLSYEQYF.

The chain couples TRBV6-5 to TRBJ2-7, with a tentative D call TRBD1 (7 bases). Per germline, CDR1 MNHEY and CDR2 SVGAGI. V dropped 4 bases and J dropped 6 bases, with 13 bases sitting between them. CDR3 length: 13 residues. DNA of the CDR3: TGTGCCAGCAGTTTGACCCAGGGGGGCGAGCAGTACTTC. Its translation is CASSLTQGGEQYF.

The rearrangement joins TRBV18 to TRBJ2-5; TRBD1 matches 7 bases. This CDR3 is built from 14 residues. Germline V lookup: CDR1 KGHSH, CDR2 LQKENI. J gave up 1 base and V 5 bases, and 4 bases lay outside the gene matches. The CDR3 DNA follows: TGTGCCAGCTCAACAAGACAGGGCCAAGAGACCCAGTACTTC. This gives the protein CASSTRQGQETQYF.

The chain employs TRBV7-9 and TRBJ1-1; D ambiguous. This CDR3 contains 11 residues. The germline gives CDR1 SEHNR, CDR2 FQNEAQ (reference sequence). Trimming pared 2 bases from V and 8 bases from J, leaving 6 bases between. The CDR3 bases are TGTGCCAGCAGCTTATTAGTCGAAGCTTTCTTT. Translating gives CASSLLVEAFF.

The chain is built from TRBV5-4 and TRBJ2-7; the D gene is possibly TRBD1 (6 bases). The length of the CDR3 is 14 residues. V gave up 0 bases and J gave up 3 bases, with 10 bases separating them. Germline V gene data show CDR1 as SGHNT and CDR2 as YYREEE (reference sequence). The CDR3 sequence: CASSLGSGVYEQYF. For the CDR3, the DNA is TGTGCCAGCAGCTTGGGGTCAGGGGTCTACGAGCAGTACTTC.

The genes are TRBV9 and TRBJ2-1, with TRBD2 identical over 14 bases. Looked up from germline, CDR1 is SGDLS and CDR2 is YYNGEE. V dropped 0 bases and J dropped 8; count of bases not matched to a gene: 4. The CDR3 sequence is 16 residues long. The CDR3, as DNA: TGTGCCAGCAGCGTAGAGCGGACTAGCGGGGGGCATGAGCAGTTCTTC. This encodes CASSVERTSGGHEQFF. The variable domain in full, with the rest retrieved from reference TRBV9 and TRBJ2-1, is DSGVTQTPKHLITATGQRVTLRCSPRSGDLSVYWYQQSLDQGLQFLIQYYNGEERAKGNILERFSAQQFPDLHSELNLSSLELGDSALYFCASSVERTSGGHEQFFGPGTRLTVL.

This chain links TRBV2 with TRBJ1-5; TRBD1 matches at 7 bases. With 3 bases clipped from V and 6 bases from J, the junction kept 5 bases outside the gene matches. The CDR3 consists of 14 residues. Germline V gene sequence: CDR1 SNHLY, CDR2 FYNNEI. The CDR3, as DNA: TGTGCCAGCAGTGACCGGACAGGTCGTCAGCCCCAGCATTTT. This codes for CASSDRTGRQPQHF.